This paragraph covers one T cell receptor (beta chain) sequence. These data are taken from a study of Ad26.COV2.S vaccination and SARS-CoV-2 variants. In the study overall: COV1001, an Ad26.COV2.S trial, supplied this vaccine-arm donor.

V was clipped by 5 bases and J by 4 bases; unmatched bases: 7. This CDR3 comprises 14 residues. The V gene's germline CDR1 is SEHNR and CDR2 FQNEAQ (reference sequence). Clones were read by immunoSEQ multiplex PCR, and TCRdb kept only the in-frame ones, dropping some. Of 430,000 or so clones detected, nearly 90% appear once; the ten largest clones hold approximately 2.5%. The treatment is: around 19 received Ad26.COV2.S at low or high dose, single or two shots; 5 received placebo; per-sample allocation not given. The samples were gathered on day 63 after the first injection of vaccine or placebo. The source material was peripheral blood, sampled in a trial of Ad26.COV2.S vaccine versus placebo. This TCR was sampled from a person between 18 and 65 years old who received the Ad26.COV2.S COVID-19 vaccine or a placebo. This chain uses TRBV7-9 with TRBJ1-1, with 7 nucleotides matching TRBD1. The CDR3 region has the DNA TGTGCCAGCAGCCGAGACAGGGTAAGCACTGAAGCTTTCTTT. Protein sequence: CASSRDRVSTEAFF.